This TCR beta chain was captured by sequencing in a study of T cell responses to AZD1222 COVID-19 vaccine. Study-level points and caveats: Repertoire sampling was restricted to post-peak T cell response timepoints. Dominant CD4 TCR responses targeted spike regions 160-218 and 743-854. At baseline, seropositivity was found in only a handful of AZD1222 recipients.

Details on this clone: Its target is not known.

Sequenced by immunoSEQ multiplex PCR; TCRdb stores in-frame clones only, minus some. Seen here are roughly 150,000 clones, over 80% observed once, and the top ten hold about a tenth. This specimen consisted of peripheral blood, obtained 28 days after the second AZD1222 dose. The clonotype was recovered from an adult who received the AZD1222 COVID-19 vaccine.

CDR3 DNA: TGTGCCAGCAGCTTAGGGGCAGGGGGCATAGATGGCTACACCTTC. This gives the protein CASSLGAGGIDGYTF. V and J are TRBV11-2 and TRBJ1-2; 8 bases are shared with TRBD1. Trimming at V came to 1 base and at J to 6 bases, leaving 7 bases not matched to a gene. The germline V gene encodes CDR1 SGHAT and CDR2 FQNNGV. The CDR3 covers 15 residues.